These T cell receptor beta chains were read from a single sample in a study of PD-L1 blockade in urothelial cancer. Sequencing used immunoSEQ multiplex PCR; TCRdb keeps in-frame clones, though not all of them. This table has 40,000 to 45,000 clones, roughly 86% appearing once. Sequenced here: PBMCs, sampled around atezolizumab (anti-PD-L1) treatment. The receptors were gathered from a man between 65 and 85 years old with urothelial cancer. Each CDR3 is given with its conserved first and last residue. Each record gives: V gene, J gene, clone size, D gene, CDR3 protein, CDR3 DNA. The D gene is left open where the match is weak. Not all rows give a size; the values are once, few, many and, for expanded clones, a class.

TRBV19,TRBJ1-2,NA,NA,CASTPSGGRDGYTF,TGTGCCAGTACCCCCTCGGGGGGGCGGGATGGCTACACCTTC
TRBV13,TRBJ2-1,NA,TRBD2,CASSLEGLAAPSSYNEQFF,TGTGCCAGCAGCTTAGAGGGACTAGCGGCGCCGAGCTCCTACAATGAGCAGTTCTTC
TRBV5-1,TRBJ1-2,NA,TRBD1,CASSLGGQGGYGYTF,TGCGCCAGCAGCTTGGGGGGACAGGGCGGCTATGGCTACACCTTC
TRBV9,TRBJ2-7,once,TRBD2,CASSVVAGEPAEQYF,TGTGCCAGCAGCGTAGTTGCGGGGGAGCCAGCCGAGCAGTACTTC
TRBV27,TRBJ2-2,once,NA,CASSLIQGNTGELFF,TGTGCCAGCAGTTTAATCCAGGGAAACACCGGGGAGCTGTTTTTT
TRBV7-3,TRBJ2-1,NA,NA,CASSPNKGVVDEQFF,TGTGCCAGCAGCCCCAATAAAGGGGTCGTCGATGAGCAGTTCTTC
TRBV5-4,TRBJ2-2,NA,NA,CASSSIGTGELFF,TGTGCCAGCAGCTCCATCGGTACCGGGGAGCTGTTTTTT
TRBV5-1,TRBJ1-5,once,NA,CASSLATGSGPQHF,TGCGCCAGCAGCTTGGCCACGGGGAGTGGGCCCCAGCATTTT
TRBV29-1,TRBJ1-1,NA,TRBD1,CSAHRGNTEAFF,TGCAGCGCCCACAGGGGGAACACTGAAGCTTTCTTT
TRBV7-2,TRBJ1-1,few,TRBD1,CASSATPQGARAFF,TGTGCCAGCAGCGCAACACCCCAGGGGGCGCGGGCTTTCTTT
TRBV9,TRBJ1-3,NA,NA,CASSETGSGNTIYF,TGTGCCAGCAGCGAAACAGGGTCTGGAAACACCATATATTTT
TRBV4-3,TRBJ2-3,NA,TRBD1,CASSQDGSGTGRDTQYF,TGCGCCAGCAGCCAAGACGGGTCCGGGACAGGGCGGGATACGCAGTATTTT
TRBV11-3,TRBJ2-1,NA,TRBD2,CASSLGASGGAYEQFF,TGTGCCAGCAGCTTGGGGGCTAGCGGGGGGGCCTATGAGCAGTTCTTC
TRBV7-9,TRBJ2-1,NA,NA,CASSIEASYLFF,TGTGCCAGCAGCATCGAGGCGAGCTATCTGTTCTTC
TRBV6-1,TRBJ2-1,NA,TRBD1,CASSIQGVYNEQFF,TGTGCCAGCAGTATACAGGGGGTCTACAATGAGCAGTTCTTC
TRBV5-5,TRBJ2-1,NA,TRBD2,CASSSTTGRGNEQFF,TGTGCCAGCAGCTCCACCACCGGGAGGGGCAATGAGCAGTTCTTC
TRBV6-5,TRBJ2-2,NA,NA,CASSYGGFDTGELFF,TGTGCCAGCAGTTACGGCGGCTTCGACACCGGGGAGCTGTTTTTT
TRBV7-7,TRBJ2-2,NA,NA,CASSLGRGAGELFF,TGTGCCAGCAGCTTAGGGAGGGGCGCCGGGGAGCTGTTTTTT
TRBV5-4,TRBJ1-4,NA,NA,CASSPAGGLGEKLFF,TGTGCCAGCAGCCCCGCGGGTGGGCTCGGCGAAAAACTGTTTTTT
TRBV9,TRBJ2-5,NA,TRBD2,CASSVYALAGGMGETQYF,TGTGCCAGCAGCGTATATGCCCTAGCGGGGGGTATGGGGGAGACCCAGTACTTC
TRBV10-2,TRBJ1-4,NA,NA,CASSLSRAGPNEKLFF,TGCGCCAGCAGTCTAAGTAGGGCAGGGCCTAATGAAAAACTGTTTTTT
TRBV7-8,TRBJ1-1,NA,NA,CASSLPVNSEAFF,TGTGCCAGCAGCTTACCCGTCAACAGTGAAGCTTTCTTT
TRBV7-9,TRBJ1-1,NA,NA,CASSLSELKSGFF,TGTGCCAGCAGCTTGTCGGAGCTAAAATCGGGTTTCTTT
TRBV29-1,TRBJ1-1,once,NA,CSVAGPGGAFF,TGCAGCGTTGCAGGCCCGGGGGGAGCTTTCTTT
TRBV4-1,TRBJ2-7,few,NA,CASSHGGGWDRTYEQYF,TGCGCCAGCAGCCATGGGGGGGGGTGGGACAGGACCTACGAGCAGTACTTC
TRBV5-1,TRBJ2-5,NA,NA,CASSLDGVGTQYF,TGCGCCAGCAGCTTGGACGGGGTAGGGACCCAGTACTTC
TRBV6-5,TRBJ2-7,NA,NA,CASSNHRDTSYEQYF,TGTGCCAGCAGTAATCACCGGGACACCTCCTACGAGCAGTACTTC
TRBV28,TRBJ2-2,NA,TRBD1,CASSQAPGQGIGELFF,TGTGCCAGCAGTCAAGCCCCGGGACAGGGAATCGGGGAGCTGTTTTTT
TRBV7-2,TRBJ1-1,NA,NA,CASSNVGTGAFF,TGTGCCAGCAGCAACGTAGGAACAGGGGCTTTCTTT
TRBV7-2,TRBJ2-5,NA,NA,CASSLAPRVETQYF,TGTGCCAGCAGCTTAGCCCCGAGGGTAGAGACCCAGTACTTC